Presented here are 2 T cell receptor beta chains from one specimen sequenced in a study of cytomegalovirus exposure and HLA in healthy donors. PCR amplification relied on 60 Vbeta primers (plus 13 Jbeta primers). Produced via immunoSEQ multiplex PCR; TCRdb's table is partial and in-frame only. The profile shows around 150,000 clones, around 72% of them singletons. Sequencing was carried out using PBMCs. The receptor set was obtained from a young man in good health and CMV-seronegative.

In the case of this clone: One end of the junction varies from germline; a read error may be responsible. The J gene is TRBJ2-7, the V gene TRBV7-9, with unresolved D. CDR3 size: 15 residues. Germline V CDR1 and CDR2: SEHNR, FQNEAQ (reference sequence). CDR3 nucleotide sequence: TGTTCCAGCAGCCCCGAGGCAGTGGCCCCTTACGAGCAGTACTTC. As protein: CSSSPEAVAPYEQYF.

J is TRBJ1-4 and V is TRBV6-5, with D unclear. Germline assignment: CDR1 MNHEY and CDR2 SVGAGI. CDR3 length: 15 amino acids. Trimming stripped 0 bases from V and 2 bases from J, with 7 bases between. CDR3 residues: CASSYSSPTNEKLFF. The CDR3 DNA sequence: TGTGCCAGCAGTTACTCGAGTCCCACTAATGAAAAACTGTTTTTT.